This is a list of T cell receptor beta chains from one sample in a study of T cells after yellow fever vaccination. One entry per CDR3 protein results from TCRdb running MiXCR on the 5' RACE reads. Of over 110,000 distinct CDR3 sequences in the sample, about 8% were seen once. The sample here was CD4+ T cells sorted from PBMCs, taken 5 days after the yellow fever booster vaccination. The receptors come from a young man who received the YFV17D yellow fever vaccine. CDR3s include the opening cysteine and the closing phenylalanine or tryptophan. The order of the fields is CDR3 DNA, CDR3 protein, V gene, D gene, J gene, clone size. D genes are given only for firm matches. The size entry is marked missing in some rows and otherwise reads once, few, many or a size class.

CDR3 DNA: TGTGCCAGCAGCTTAATGACTGGGGGGTGGACTGAAGCTTTCTTT; CDR3 protein: CASSLMTGGWTEAFF; V gene: TRBV7-2; D gene: .; J gene: TRBJ1-1; clone size: many
CDR3 DNA: TGTGCCATCTGCTTAGGTCCGGCTTCTCGGAAGGGTAGCACAGATACGCAGTATTTT; CDR3 protein: CAICLGPASRKGSTDTQYF; V gene: TRBV3-1; D gene: .; J gene: TRBJ2-3; clone size: .
CDR3 DNA: TGTGCCAGCAGTATAAGGGAAGGGAGCCCAGATACGCAGTATTTT; CDR3 protein: CASSIREGSPDTQYF; V gene: TRBV7-2; D gene: .; J gene: TRBJ2-3; clone size: many
CDR3 DNA: TGTGCCAGCAGCGGAGCGGGAGTACACCAAGAGACCCAGTACTTC; CDR3 protein: CASSGAGVHQETQYF; V gene: TRBV7-9; D gene: TRBD2; J gene: TRBJ2-5; clone size: .
CDR3 DNA: TGCAGCGTTGGTTCAGGGATCTATGGCTACACCTTC; CDR3 protein: CSVGSGIYGYTF; V gene: TRBV29-1; D gene: .; J gene: TRBJ1-2; clone size: many
CDR3 DNA: TGCGCCAGCAGCTTGTTTCAGGGGCTTGGTGAAGCTTTCTTT; CDR3 protein: CASSLFQGLGEAFF; V gene: TRBV5-1; D gene: .; J gene: TRBJ1-1; clone size: many
CDR3 DNA: TGTGCCAGCTCACCACCTCCTGGAAACACCATATATTTT; CDR3 protein: CASSPPPGNTIYF; V gene: TRBV18; D gene: .; J gene: TRBJ1-3; clone size: many
CDR3 DNA: TGTGCCAGCAGCCGTTCGACAGAACCCCTAGGAAACACCATATATTTT; CDR3 protein: CASSRSTEPLGNTIYF; V gene: TRBV12-3/TRBV12-4; D gene: .; J gene: TRBJ1-3; clone size: .
CDR3 DNA: TGTGCCACCAGCAGAGACCTCCGAGGGGATACGCAGTATTTT; CDR3 protein: CATSRDLRGDTQYF; V gene: TRBV15; D gene: .; J gene: TRBJ2-3; clone size: many
CDR3 DNA: TGTGCCACCTGCCCAGGCGGGAGGACCGGGGATGAGCAGTTCTTC; CDR3 protein: CATCPGGRTGDEQFF; V gene: TRBV15; D gene: TRBD2; J gene: TRBJ2-1; clone size: many
CDR3 DNA: TGTGCCAGCAGACCCGTCGCAGGGAAGAATCAGCCCCAGCATTTT; CDR3 protein: CASRPVAGKNQPQHF; V gene: TRBV12-3/TRBV12-4; D gene: .; J gene: TRBJ1-5; clone size: .
CDR3 DNA: TGTGCCAGCAGTCCGGGCCCCATGGGAACTGAAGCTTTCTTT; CDR3 protein: CASSPGPMGTEAFF; V gene: TRBV12-3/TRBV12-4; D gene: .; J gene: TRBJ1-1; clone size: .
CDR3 DNA: TGCGCCAGCAGCCAAGATGGGGGGCGAGATGAAAAACTGTTTTTT; CDR3 protein: CASSQDGGRDEKLFF; V gene: TRBV4-3; D gene: .; J gene: TRBJ1-4; clone size: many
CDR3 DNA: TGTGCCAGCAGCTTGCGAACAGGGGGACAGTACACTGAAGCTTTCTTT; CDR3 protein: CASSLRTGGQYTEAFF; V gene: TRBV9; D gene: TRBD1; J gene: TRBJ1-1; clone size: many